Listed below are T cell receptor beta chains from one sample, sequenced in a study of cytomegalovirus exposure and HLA in healthy donors. Using immunoSEQ multiplex PCR, the repertoire was profiled, and TCRdb retains in-frame clones only, with some absent. Of tens of thousands of clones detected, around 53% appear once; the ten largest clones hold 6.2%. The material sequenced was PBMCs. These receptors were obtained from a woman aged 40-49 years in good health and CMV-seropositive. CDR3s include the opening cysteine and the closing phenylalanine or tryptophan. D genes are given only for firm matches. Clone size is shown for a subset of rows, as once, few, many or a class of expanded clone.

abundance | d_gene | j_gene | v_gene | CDR3nt | CDR3aa
. | TRBD1 | TRBJ2-3 | TRBV29-1 | TGCAGCGTTGAGCGGACAGGGGGCGCGGAAGATACGCAGTATTTT | CSVERTGGAEDTQYF
. | . | TRBJ2-2 | TRBV27 | TGTGCCAGCAGTGAAACTACAGGGAGGGTCGGGGAGCTGTTTTTT | CASSETTGRVGELFF
. | TRBD2 | TRBJ2-1 | TRBV30 | TGTGCCTGGAGTGAAACTAGCGGGGGTGGTGAGCAGTTCTTC | CAWSETSGGGEQFF
few | . | TRBJ1-1 | TRBV27 | TGTGCCAGCAGTTTATCGTTTCGGCGGGACACTGAAGCTTTCTTT | CASSLSFRRDTEAFF
. | TRBD1 | TRBJ1-1 | TRBV9 | TGTGCCAGCAGCGCCCAGGGACAGGGGGACACTGAAGCTTTCTTT | CASSAQGQGDTEAFF
. | TRBD2 | TRBJ2-5 | TRBV10-3 | TGTGCCATCAGTGAGTCTAGCGGGGGAGAGACCCAGTACTTC | CAISESSGGETQYF
. | TRBD2 | TRBJ2-5 | TRBV5-4 | TGTGCCAGCAGCTTCGGCCGAGCGGGGAGTTTCCAAGAGACCCAGTACTTC | CASSFGRAGSFQETQYF
. | TRBD1 | TRBJ1-2 | TRBV30 | TGTGCACCTAAGAGGAGACAGGGGGTCTATGGCTACACCTTC | CAPKRRQGVYGYTF
. | TRBD1 | TRBJ1-1 | TRBV30 | TGTGCCTGGAGACAGGGGGCGCAAGATGAAGCTTTCTTT | CAWRQGAQDEAFF
once | TRBD1 | TRBJ1-2 | TRBV20-1 | TGCAGTGCGGGGACAGGGGATGGCTACACCTTC | CSAGTGDGYTF
. | . | TRBJ1-2 | TRBV6-5 | TGTGCCAGCAGTCTCCGGAGGAGTGAAAACTATGGCTACACCTTC | CASSLRRSENYGYTF
once | TRBD1 | TRBJ2-7 | TRBV2 | TGTGCCAGAAAGGGGGCAGGATACGAGCAGTACTTC | CARKGAGYEQYF
. | . | TRBJ2-3 | TRBV5-1 | TGCGCCAGCAGCTTGGAATCTGATACGCAGTATTTT | CASSLESDTQYF
once | . | TRBJ1-5 | TRBV2 | TGTGCCAGCAGTGGATTAGATCAGCCCCAGCATTTT | CASSGLDQPQHF
. | TRBD2 | TRBJ2-1 | TRBV7-3 | TGTGCCAGCAGCGACCTAGCGGGGGGGTACAATGAGCAGTTCTTC | CASSDLAGGYNEQFF
few | TRBD1 | TRBJ1-2 | TRBV29-1 | TGCAGCGCCATGACAGGGGGAACACTGGGCTATGGCTACACCTTC | CSAMTGGTLGYGYTF
few | TRBD1 | TRBJ1-2 | TRBV6-5 | TGTGCCAGCACCCGGGACAGGGGGCTTGGCTACACCTTC | CASTRDRGLGYTF
few | . | TRBJ2-5 | TRBV27 | TGTGCCAGCAGTTTGGGTCTGCGGGAGACCCAGTACTTC | CASSLGLRETQYF
. | . | TRBJ2-6 | TRBV6-1 | TGTGCCAGCAGTGATTGGCGGGGAGGGGCCAACGTCCTGACTTTC | CASSDWRGGANVLTF
. | . | TRBJ1-3 | TRBV11-2 | TGTGCCAGCAGCTTAGACACTAGCGCCATATATTTT | CASSLDTSAIYF
. | TRBD1 | TRBJ2-5 | TRBV5-1 | TGCGCCAGCAGCTTACAGGGGGCAGAGACCCAGTACTTC | CASSLQGAETQYF
. | . | TRBJ2-1 | TRBV14 | TGTGCCAGCAGCCAAGAGTGGCGGGACAATGAGCAGTTCTTC | CASSQEWRDNEQFF
. | TRBD2 | TRBJ2-1 | TRBV5-4 | TGTGCCAGCAGCCCTACTAGCGGGGGTTATAGCTCCTACAATGAGCAGTTCTTC | CASSPTSGGYSSYNEQFF
. | . | TRBJ1-1 | TRBV5-8 | TGTGCCAGCAGCCTTAGGCTCCTGAGGACTGAAGCTTTCTTT | CASSLRLLRTEAFF
. | . | TRBJ2-2 | TRBV5-4 | TGTGCCAGCAGCCGAGGAGGGGGGGCCAACTCCGGGGAGCTGTTTTTT | CASSRGGGANSGELFF
. | . | TRBJ1-3 | TRBV7-6 | TGTGCCAGCAGTGGAGGGTGGGAGAGAAACACCATATATTTT | CASSGGWERNTIYF
. | . | TRBJ2-7 | TRBV7-9 | TGTGCCAGCAGCCCGGAACAGGGTTCGCAGCAGTACTTC | CASSPEQGSQQYF
few | TRBD1 | TRBJ1-4 | TRBV28 | TGTGCCAGCAGTTTACCAACAGGGGGCCGAGAAAAACTGTTTTTT | CASSLPTGGREKLFF
. | . | TRBJ1-6 | TRBV6-1 | TGTGCCAGCAGTCCTCACCAGGATTCACCCCTCCACTTT | CASSPHQDSPLHF
. | . | TRBJ2-2 | TRBV25-1 | TGTGCCAGCAGTGACCTTCCCGGGGAGCTGTTTTTT | CASSDLPGELFF
. | . | TRBJ2-2 | TRBV7-3 | TGTGCCAGCAGATACTCTGGACTGAACACCGGGGAGCTGTTTTTT | CASRYSGLNTGELFF
few | TRBD1 | TRBJ1-2 | TRBV4-1 | TGCGCCAGCAGCCAAGAATTTACCGGGACAGGGAGGGGTGGCTACACCTTC | CASSQEFTGTGRGGYTF